The 2 T cell receptor beta chains presented below share a single source sample, sequenced in a study of blood T cells in healthy people across ages. It was with a sample-barcoded 5' primer and a J-beta primer mix that a second PCR of about 7 to 12 cycles was run. TCRdb ran MiXCR on the 5' RACE reads and lists one entry per CDR3 protein. The data hold 850,000 to 1,000,000 distinct CDR3 sequences, with roughly 48% observed a single time. Sequencing input: blood. The receptor set was obtained from a young man in good health.

The sample holds a few counts of this clonotype. The V and J genes are TRBV4-1 and TRBJ2-1; 13 bases are shared with TRBD2. CDR1 MGHRA and CDR2 YSYEKL come from the germline V gene. Trimming at V came to 1 base and at J to 7 bases, leaving 7 bases not matched to a gene. The CDR3 covers 17 residues. This chain's CDR3 is CASSQGLGTSGANEQFF. The CDR3 bases are TGCGCCAGCAGCCAAGGGCTAGGGACTAGCGGGGCTAATGAGCAGTTCTTC.

A word on this clonotype: Its ends do not fully match the called genes, so a read error is possible. This chain links TRBV12-3 or TRBV12-4 with TRBJ2-1; weak D call: TRBD2 (5 bases). CDR3 size: 12 residues. The CDR3 DNA reads as TGCGCCAGCAGCCCTTACGGAGGCGCGCAGTTCTTC. Its protein is CASSPYGGAQFF.